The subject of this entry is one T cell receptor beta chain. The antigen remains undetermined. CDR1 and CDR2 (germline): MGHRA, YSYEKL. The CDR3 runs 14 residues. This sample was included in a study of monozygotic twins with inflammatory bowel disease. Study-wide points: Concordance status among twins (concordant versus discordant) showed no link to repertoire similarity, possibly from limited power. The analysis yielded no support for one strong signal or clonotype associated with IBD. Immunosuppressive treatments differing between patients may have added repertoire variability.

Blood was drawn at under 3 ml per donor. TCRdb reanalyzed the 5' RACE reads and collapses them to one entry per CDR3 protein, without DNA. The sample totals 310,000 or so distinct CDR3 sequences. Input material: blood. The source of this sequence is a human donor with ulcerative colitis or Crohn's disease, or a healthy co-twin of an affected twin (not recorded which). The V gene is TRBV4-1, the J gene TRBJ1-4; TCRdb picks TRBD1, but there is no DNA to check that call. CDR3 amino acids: CASSQVGREQKLFF.